This T cell receptor (beta chain) was sequenced for a study of cytomegalovirus exposure and HLA in healthy donors. Across the study: The 120 validation repertoires used the same platform as the 600 to 750 first-cohort repertoires (as reported by a later analysis).

The repertoire was sequenced with immunoSEQ multiplex PCR; TCRdb's copy has only in-frame clones and lacks some. Among almost 65,000 clones listed, approximately 90% were seen once. Details on this clone: Its antigen is undetermined.

CDR3 length: 15 residues. The germline gives CDR1 SNHLY, CDR2 FYNNEI. Losses at the gene ends were 0 bases for V and 5 bases for J; bases not matched to a gene: 5. General study results and limits: Among TCR beta chains, those listed as cytomegalovirus-associated numbered some 170.

Sequences were obtained from PBMCs. The sequence was collected from a woman between 18 and 30 years old in good health and CMV-seronegative. The chain combines TRBV2 with TRBJ2-5, with 8 bases that match TRBD1. CDR3 residues: CASSEADRGGETQYF. In DNA, the CDR3 is TGTGCCAGCAGTGAAGCCGACAGGGGAGGTGAGACCCAGTACTTC. Looking up the rest from reference TRBV2 and TRBJ2-5 gives the full variable domain: EPEVTQTPSHQVTQMGQEVILRCVPISNHLYFYWYRQILGQKVEFLVSFYNNEISEKSEIFDDQFSVERPDGSNFTLKIRSTKLEDSAMYFCASSEADRGGETQYFGPGTRLLVL.